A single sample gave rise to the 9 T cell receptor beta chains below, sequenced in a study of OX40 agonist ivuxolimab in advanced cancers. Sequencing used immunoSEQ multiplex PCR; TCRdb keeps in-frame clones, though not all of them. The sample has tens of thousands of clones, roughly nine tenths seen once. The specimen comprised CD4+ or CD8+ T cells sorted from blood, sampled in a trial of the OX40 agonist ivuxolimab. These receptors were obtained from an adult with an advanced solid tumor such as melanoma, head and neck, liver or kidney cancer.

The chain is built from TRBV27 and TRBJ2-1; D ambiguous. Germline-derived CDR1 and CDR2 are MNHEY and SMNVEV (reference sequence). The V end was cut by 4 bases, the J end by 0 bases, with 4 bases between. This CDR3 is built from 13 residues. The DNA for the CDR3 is TGTGCCAGCAGTTCAGGCTCCTACAATGAGCAGTTCTTC. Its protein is CASSSGSYNEQFF.

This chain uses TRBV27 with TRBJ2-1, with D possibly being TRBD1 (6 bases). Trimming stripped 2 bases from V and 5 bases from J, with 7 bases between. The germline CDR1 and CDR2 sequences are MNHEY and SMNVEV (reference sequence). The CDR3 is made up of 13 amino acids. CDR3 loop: CASSLTGNNEQFF. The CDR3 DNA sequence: TGTGCCAGCAGTTTAACAGGGAACAATGAGCAGTTCTTC.

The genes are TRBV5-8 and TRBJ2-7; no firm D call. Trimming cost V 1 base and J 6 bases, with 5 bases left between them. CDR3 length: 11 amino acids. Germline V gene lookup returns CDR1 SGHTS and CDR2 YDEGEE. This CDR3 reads CASSLLSEQYF. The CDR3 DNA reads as TGTGCCAGCAGCTTGCTGTCCGAGCAGTACTTC.

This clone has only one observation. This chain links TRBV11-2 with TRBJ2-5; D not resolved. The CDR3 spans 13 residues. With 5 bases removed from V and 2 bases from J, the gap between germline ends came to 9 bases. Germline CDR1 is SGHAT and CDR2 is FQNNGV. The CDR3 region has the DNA TGTGCCAGCAGCCCCGTTGGGCAAGAGACCCAGTACTTC. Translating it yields CASSPVGQETQYF.

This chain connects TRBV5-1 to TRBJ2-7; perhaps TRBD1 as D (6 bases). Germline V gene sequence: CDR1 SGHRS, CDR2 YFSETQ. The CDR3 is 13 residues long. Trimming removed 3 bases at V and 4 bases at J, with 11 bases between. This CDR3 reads CASSYTQGYEQYF. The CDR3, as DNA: TGCGCCAGCAGCTACACACAGGGATACGAGCAGTACTTC.

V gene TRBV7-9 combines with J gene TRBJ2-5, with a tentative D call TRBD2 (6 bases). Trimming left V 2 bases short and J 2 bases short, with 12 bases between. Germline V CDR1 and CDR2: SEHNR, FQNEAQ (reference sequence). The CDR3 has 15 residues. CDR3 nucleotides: TGTGCCAGCAGCTTAATGTGGGGAGGTCAAGAGACCCAGTACTTC. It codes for CASSLMWGGQETQYF.

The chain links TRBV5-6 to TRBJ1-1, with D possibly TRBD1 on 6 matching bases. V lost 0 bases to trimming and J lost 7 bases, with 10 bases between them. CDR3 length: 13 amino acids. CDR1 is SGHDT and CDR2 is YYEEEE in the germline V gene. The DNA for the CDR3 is TGTGCCAGCAGCTTGGGGACAGCTTATGAAGCTTTCTTT. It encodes CASSLGTAYEAFF. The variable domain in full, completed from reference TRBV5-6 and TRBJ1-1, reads DAGVTQSPTHLIKTRGQQVTLRCSPKSGHDTVSWYQQALGQGPQFIFQYYEEEERQRGNFPDRFSGHQFPNYSSELNVNALLLGDSALYLCASSLGTAYEAFFGQGTRLTVV.

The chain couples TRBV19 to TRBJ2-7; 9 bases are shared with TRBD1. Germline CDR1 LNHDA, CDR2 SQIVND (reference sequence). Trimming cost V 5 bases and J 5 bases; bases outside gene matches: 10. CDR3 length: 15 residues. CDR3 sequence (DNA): TGTGCCAGTAGTCTTCGGACAGGGGCCCCCGACGAGCAGTACTTC. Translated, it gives CASSLRTGAPDEQYF.

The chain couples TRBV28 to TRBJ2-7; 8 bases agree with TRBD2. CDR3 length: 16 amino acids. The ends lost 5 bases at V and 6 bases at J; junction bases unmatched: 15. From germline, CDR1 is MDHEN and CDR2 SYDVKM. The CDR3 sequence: CASSPYVGGVEREQYV. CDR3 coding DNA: TGTGCCAGCAGTCCGTACGTCGGGGGGGTGGAGCGCGAGCAGTACGTC.